The T cell receptor (beta chain) described here comes from a study of OX40 agonist ivuxolimab in advanced cancers. The V gene lost 5 bases and the J gene lost 8 bases, with 22 bases spanning the gap. Germline CDR1 is KGHSH and CDR2 is LQKENI. This CDR3 spans 16 amino acids. Study-wide results and limits: In CD8+ T cells, expanded clones were on average more numerous than in CD4+.

TCRdb keeps only in-frame clones here, not all; method: immunoSEQ multiplex PCR. The repertoire holds roughly 80,000 clones, with roughly 91% as singletons. A note on this clone: The target antigen is unknown.

Autoimmune disease history or systemic immunosuppression was exclusionary. The chain employs TRBV18 and TRBJ2-1; D ambiguous. This TCR derives from an adult with an advanced solid tumor such as melanoma, head and neck, liver or kidney cancer. The sequencing used CD4+ or CD8+ T cells sorted from blood, collected in a trial of the OX40 agonist ivuxolimab. The CDR3 spells CASSSYDSPLGYEQFF. The CDR3 DNA sequence: TGTGCCAGCTCATCCTACGACTCTCCCCTTGGGTATGAGCAGTTCTTC.